The source of this T cell receptor (beta chain) is a study of vaccination effects on CD4 cells after COVID-19 (dated 2022 in TCRdb). Regarding the study in general: Each participant got two doses of an mRNA SARS-CoV-2 vaccine, either BNT162b2 or mRNA-1273. In both COVID-19 convalescent patients and infection-naive vaccine recipients, the study compared SARS-CoV-2 spike-specific CD4+ TCR repertoires from before mRNA vaccination with those from after it. The full study included 9 to 10 COVID-19 convalescent patients and a handful of SARS-CoV-2-naive healthy vaccine recipients. The Oncomine TCR Beta short-read assay on an Illumina iSeq 100 was used to sequence cultures from other donors in the study.

Libraries were constructed by the immunoSEQ multiplex PCR assay. DNA from the cultured and isolated CD4+ T cells underwent TCR beta CDR3 sequencing. In the authors' own workflow: The analysis removed non-productive TCR sequences, trimmed reads to the CDR3 region, and retained only CDR3s that were 7 or more amino acids long. The MANAFEST web app was used to pick out antigen-specific clonotypes by comparing their expansion in peptide wells with that in reference cultures. To be called positive, a clone needed expansion at FDR<0.05 compared with the reference and with all other wells, an odds ratio greater than 5, and a frequency greater than 0.1% in two replicate wells. Cross-reactive clonotypes were defined as significantly expanded in SARS-CoV-2 spike wells and in at least one common cold coronavirus spike condition. CDR3 similarity was assessed by Levenshtein distance using the stringdist R package, and unrooted trees were constructed with ape in R 3.6.1. The table comes from immuneACCESS by way of TCRdb, which keeps in-frame sequences with V and J called. Part of the clones is missing from these tables; in studies checked, under half for an unresolved V gene and the rest for unknown reasons. V and J calls and clone size come straight from that table; D and trimming were deduced from the DNA. Within this sample are about 73,000 clones, with roughly 74% of them counted one time only. Together, the top ten hold 2.5% to 3.5% of the sample.

On this clone: What antigen it recognizes has not been identified. The record has no base qualities; no much larger clone is one base away.

To identify antigen-specific CD4+ T cell clonotypes by their expansion, the ViraFEST assay first stimulated PBMC with viral peptide pools and then applied TCR sequencing. After more than nine days of culture, CD4+ T cells were isolated with the EasySep CD4+ T cell isolation kit. Negative nucleocapsid antibody results before and after vaccination confirmed that the healthy vaccine recipients had no prior SARS-CoV-2 infection. Roughly 2 million PBMC per well were cultured in IMDM with roughly 5% human AB serum, 8.5 to 10 IU/ml IL-2 and gentamicin, plus 10 ug/ml peptides. Half of the culture medium was replaced with fresh IL-2-containing medium on days 3 and 7. Unless noted otherwise, every peptide stimulation condition was grown in triplicate wells. PBMC were separated from whole blood using Ficoll-Paque Plus gradient centrifugation and were then either cryopreserved at -140C or used fresh. The overlapping peptide pools covered the spike proteins of SARS-CoV-2 as well as those of the common cold coronaviruses HCoV-NL63, HCoV-OC43 and HCoV-229E. Genomic DNA was extracted from cultured CD4+ T cells with the QIAamp micro DNA kit.

On the study overall, not on this receptor specifically: Only a small number of convalescent patients were included, and no early post-infection timepoints were available, which limited the study. Among healthy vaccine recipients, nearly all vaccine-induced clones were SARS-CoV-2 mono-reactive, and only 1 of 255 was cross-reactive with common cold coronaviruses. Marked clonal contraction was observed in both infection-induced and vaccine-induced clones at late post-vaccination timepoints, consistent with waning T cell responses.

The CDR3, cysteine through phenylalanine, is 15 amino acids long. The only DNA kept is the CDR3, 45 bases in frame from the first base. The germline V gene encodes CDR1 WSHSY and CDR2 SAAADI. Trimming removed 7 bases from V and 4 bases from J; the gene matches leave 8 bases unexplained. Rearrangement joined TRBV10-2 to TRBJ2-3; 10 central bases correspond to TRBD1. Sequences were derived from CD4+ T cells from PBMCs cultured with HCoV-NL63 spike peptides, sampled before COVID-19 vaccination. According to the study, the label for this sample's cell subset or site signals: HCoV-NL63 spike overlapping peptide pool stimulation. The clonotype comes from a human donor who received a COVID-19 vaccine. The CDR3 region: CASKRQGAGSDTQYF. The DNA sequence follows: TGCGCCAGCAAACGACAGGGGGCAGGGTCAGATACGCAGTATTTT.